This TCR beta chain was obtained from a study of OX40 agonist ivuxolimab in advanced cancers. Per germline, CDR1 LGHNA and CDR2 YSLEER. The V and J ends lost 0 bases and 7 bases respectively, with 10 bases between them. The CDR3 spans 15 residues. Repertoires were generated with immunoSEQ multiplex PCR, while TCRdb's copy carries only in-frame clones and drops some. The sample lists about 89,000 clones; about 92% were seen once. Sequencing used CD4+ or CD8+ T cells sorted from blood, obtained in a trial of the OX40 agonist ivuxolimab. The chain combines TRBV4-3 with TRBJ1-6; D is unresolved. The TCR was taken from an adult with an advanced solid tumor such as melanoma, head and neck, liver or kidney cancer. This chain's CDR3 is CASSQDLMRNSPLHF. CDR3 nucleotides: TGCGCCAGCAGCCAAGATCTAATGAGGAATTCACCCCTCCACTTT.